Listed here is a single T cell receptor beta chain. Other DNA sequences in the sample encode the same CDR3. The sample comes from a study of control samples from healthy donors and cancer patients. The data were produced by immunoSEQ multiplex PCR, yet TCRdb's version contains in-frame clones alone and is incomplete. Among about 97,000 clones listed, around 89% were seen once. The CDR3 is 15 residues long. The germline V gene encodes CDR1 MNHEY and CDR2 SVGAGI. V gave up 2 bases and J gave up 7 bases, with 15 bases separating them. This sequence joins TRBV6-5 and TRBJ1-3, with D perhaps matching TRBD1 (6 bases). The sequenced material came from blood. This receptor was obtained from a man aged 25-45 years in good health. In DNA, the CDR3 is TGTGCCAGCAGTTACCGCGCAGGGGCGGGTAACACCATATATTTT. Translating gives CASSYRAGAGNTIYF.